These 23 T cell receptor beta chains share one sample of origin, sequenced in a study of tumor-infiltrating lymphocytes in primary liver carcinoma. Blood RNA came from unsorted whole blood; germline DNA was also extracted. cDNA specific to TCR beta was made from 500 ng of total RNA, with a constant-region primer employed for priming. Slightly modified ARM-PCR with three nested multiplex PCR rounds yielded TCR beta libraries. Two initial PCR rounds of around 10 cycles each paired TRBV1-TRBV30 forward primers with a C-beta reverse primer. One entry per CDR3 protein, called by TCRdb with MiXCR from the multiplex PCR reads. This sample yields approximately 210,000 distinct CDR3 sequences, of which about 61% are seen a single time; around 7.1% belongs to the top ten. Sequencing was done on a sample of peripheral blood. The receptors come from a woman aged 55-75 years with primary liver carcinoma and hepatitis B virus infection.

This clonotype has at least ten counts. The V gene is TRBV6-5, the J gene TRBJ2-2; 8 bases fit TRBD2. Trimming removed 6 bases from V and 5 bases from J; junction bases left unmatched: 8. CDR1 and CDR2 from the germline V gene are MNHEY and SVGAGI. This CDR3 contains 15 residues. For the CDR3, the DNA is TGTGCCAGCAGCTCCTTGCGGGGGGTTACCGGGGAGCTGTTTTTT. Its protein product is CASSSLRGVTGELFF.

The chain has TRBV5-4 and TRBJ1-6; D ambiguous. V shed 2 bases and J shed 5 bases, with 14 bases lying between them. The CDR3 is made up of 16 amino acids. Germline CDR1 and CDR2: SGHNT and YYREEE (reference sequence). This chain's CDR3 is CASSLTEGRDNSPLHF. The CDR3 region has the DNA TGTGCCAGCAGCTTAACAGAGGGCCGGGATAATTCACCCCTCCACTTT.

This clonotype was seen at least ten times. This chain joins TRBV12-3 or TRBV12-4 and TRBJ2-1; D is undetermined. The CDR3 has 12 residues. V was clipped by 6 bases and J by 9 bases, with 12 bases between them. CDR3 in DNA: TGTGCCAGCAGCACCGGGCTCAGTGAGCAGTTCTTC. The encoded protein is CASSTGLSEQFF.

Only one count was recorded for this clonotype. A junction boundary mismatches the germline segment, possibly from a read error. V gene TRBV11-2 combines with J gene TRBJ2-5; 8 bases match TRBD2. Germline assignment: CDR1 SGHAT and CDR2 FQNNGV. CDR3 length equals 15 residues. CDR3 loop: CASSPQTGGLETQYF. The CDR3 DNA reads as TGTGCCAGCAGCCCCCAGACGGGAGGGTTGGAGACCCAGTATTTC.

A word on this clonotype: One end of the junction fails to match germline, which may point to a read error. The CDR3 nucleotides are TGCGCCAGCAGGTCGGGGAATGGAGAGCAGTACTTC. As protein: CASRSGNGEQYF. The chain couples TRBV6-5 to TRBJ2-7; the D gene is possibly TRBD2 (5 bases). Germline-derived CDR1 and CDR2 are MNHEY and SVGAGI. The CDR3 totals 12 residues.

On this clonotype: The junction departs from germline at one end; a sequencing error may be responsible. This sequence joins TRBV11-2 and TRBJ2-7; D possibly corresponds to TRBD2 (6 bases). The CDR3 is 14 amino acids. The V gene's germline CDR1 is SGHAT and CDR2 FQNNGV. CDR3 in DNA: TGTACCAGCAGCCAGACTATCGGGAGTCGTGAGCAGTACTTC. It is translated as CTSSQTIGSREQYF. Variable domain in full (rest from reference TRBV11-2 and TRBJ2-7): EAGVAQSPRYKIIEKRQSVAFWCNPISGHATLYWYQQILGQGPKLLIQFQNNGVVDDSQLPKDRFSAERLKGVDSTLKIQPAKLEDSAVYLCTSSQTIGSREQYFGPGTRLTVT.

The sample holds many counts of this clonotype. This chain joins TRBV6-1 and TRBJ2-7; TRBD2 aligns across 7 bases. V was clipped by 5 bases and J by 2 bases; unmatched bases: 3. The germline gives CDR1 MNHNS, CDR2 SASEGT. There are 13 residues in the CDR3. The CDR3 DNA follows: TGTGCCAGCAGTTCTAGCGGAACCTACGAGCAGTACTTC. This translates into CASSSSGTYEQYF.

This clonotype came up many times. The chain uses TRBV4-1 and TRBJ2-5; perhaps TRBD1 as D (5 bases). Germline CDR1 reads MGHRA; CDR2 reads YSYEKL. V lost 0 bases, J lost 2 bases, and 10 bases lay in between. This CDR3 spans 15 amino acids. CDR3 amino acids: CASSQEGRAQETQYF. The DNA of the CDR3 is TGCGCCAGCAGCCAAGAAGGCAGGGCTCAAGAGACCCAGTACTTC.

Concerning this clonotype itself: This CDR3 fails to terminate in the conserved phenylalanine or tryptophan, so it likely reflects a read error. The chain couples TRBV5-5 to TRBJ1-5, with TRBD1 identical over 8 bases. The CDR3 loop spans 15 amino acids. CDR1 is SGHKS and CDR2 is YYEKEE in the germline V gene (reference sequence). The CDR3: CASSPTGEVSQLQHL. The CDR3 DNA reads TGTGCCAGCAGCCCGACAGGGGAGGTCAGTCAGCTCCAGCATCTT.

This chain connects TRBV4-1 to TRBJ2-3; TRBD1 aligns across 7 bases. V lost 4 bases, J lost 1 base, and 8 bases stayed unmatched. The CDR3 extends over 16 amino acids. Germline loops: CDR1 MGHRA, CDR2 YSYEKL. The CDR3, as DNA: TGCGCCAGCAGCCGGCTCCCGGGGACAGGCACAGATACGCAGTATTTT. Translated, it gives CASSRLPGTGTDTQYF.

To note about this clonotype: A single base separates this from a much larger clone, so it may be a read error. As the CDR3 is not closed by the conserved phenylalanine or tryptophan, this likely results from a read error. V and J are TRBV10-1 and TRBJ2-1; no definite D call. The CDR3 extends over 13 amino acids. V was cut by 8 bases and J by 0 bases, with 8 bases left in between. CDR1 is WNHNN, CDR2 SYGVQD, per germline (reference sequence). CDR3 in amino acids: CASGSSSYNEQFI. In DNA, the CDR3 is TGCGCCAGCGGGTCGAGCTCCTACAATGAGCAGTTCATC.

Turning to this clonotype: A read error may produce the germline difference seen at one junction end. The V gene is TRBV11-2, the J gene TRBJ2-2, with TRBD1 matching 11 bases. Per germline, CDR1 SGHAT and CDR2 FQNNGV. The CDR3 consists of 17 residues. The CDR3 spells CVSSLSRDRGGTGELFF. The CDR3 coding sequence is TGTGTCAGCAGCCTTAGCCGGGACAGGGGGGGCACCGGGGAGCTGTTTTTT.

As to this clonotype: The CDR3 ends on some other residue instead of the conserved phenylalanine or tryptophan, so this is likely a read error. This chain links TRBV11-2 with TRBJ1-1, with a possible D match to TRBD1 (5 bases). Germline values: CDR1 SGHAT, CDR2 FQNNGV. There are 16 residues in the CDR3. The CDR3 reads CASSLFTYGRATEAFI. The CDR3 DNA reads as TGTGCCAGTAGCTTATTCACGTACGGCAGGGCCACTGAAGCTTTCATT.

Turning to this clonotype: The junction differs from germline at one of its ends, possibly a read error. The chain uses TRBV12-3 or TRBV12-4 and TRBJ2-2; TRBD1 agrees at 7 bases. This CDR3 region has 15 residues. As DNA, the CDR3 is TGTGCCGGCAGTTTAGGACAGGCGGCGTCGGGGGAGCTGTTTTTT. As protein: CAGSLGQAASGELFF.

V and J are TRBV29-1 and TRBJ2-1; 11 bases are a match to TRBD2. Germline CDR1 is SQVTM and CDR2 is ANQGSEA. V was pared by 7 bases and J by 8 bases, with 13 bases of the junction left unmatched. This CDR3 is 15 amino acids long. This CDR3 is CSAWGGLAEDDEQFF. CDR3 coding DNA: TGCAGCGCCTGGGGGGGACTAGCGGAAGACGATGAGCAGTTCTTC.

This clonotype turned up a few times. The CDR3 region is CASSLRDREITDTQYF. In DNA form, the CDR3 reads TGTGCCAGCAGCTTGCGCGACAGGGAAATTACAGATACGCAGTATTTT. The rearrangement links TRBV5-4 to TRBJ2-3, with 7 bases aligning to TRBD1. Germline V CDR1 and CDR2: SGHNT, YYREEE (reference sequence). This CDR3 comprises 16 residues. V lost 1 base to trimming and J lost 3 bases; unmatched junction nucleotides: 8.

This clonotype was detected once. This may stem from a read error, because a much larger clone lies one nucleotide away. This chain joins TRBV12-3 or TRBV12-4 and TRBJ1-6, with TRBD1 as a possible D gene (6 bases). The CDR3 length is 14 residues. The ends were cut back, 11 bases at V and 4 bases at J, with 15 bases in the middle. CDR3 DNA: TGTGCCGGCACCCCGACAGGTTATAATTCACCCCTCCACTTT. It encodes CAGTPTGYNSPLHF.

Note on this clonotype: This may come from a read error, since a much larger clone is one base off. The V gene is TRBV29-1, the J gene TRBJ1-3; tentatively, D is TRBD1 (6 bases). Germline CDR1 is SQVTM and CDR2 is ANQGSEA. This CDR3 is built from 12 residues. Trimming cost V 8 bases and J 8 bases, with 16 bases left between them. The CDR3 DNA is TGCAGCCATACCTTTGAGGGGGACACCATATATTTT. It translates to CSHTFEGDTIYF.

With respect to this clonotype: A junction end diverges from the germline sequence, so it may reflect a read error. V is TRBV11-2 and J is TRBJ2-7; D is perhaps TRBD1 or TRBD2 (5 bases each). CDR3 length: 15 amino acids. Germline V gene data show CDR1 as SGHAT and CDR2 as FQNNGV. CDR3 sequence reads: CASGLNWGSTYEQYF. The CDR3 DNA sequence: TGTGCCAGCGGCTTAAATTGGGGGTCCACCTATGAGCAGTACTTC. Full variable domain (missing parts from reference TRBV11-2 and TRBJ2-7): EAGVAQSPRYKIIEKRQSVAFWCNPISGHATLYWYQQILGQGPKLLIQFQNNGVVDDSQLPKDRFSAERLKGVDSTLKIQPAKLEDSAVYLCASGLNWGSTYEQYFGPGTRLTVT.

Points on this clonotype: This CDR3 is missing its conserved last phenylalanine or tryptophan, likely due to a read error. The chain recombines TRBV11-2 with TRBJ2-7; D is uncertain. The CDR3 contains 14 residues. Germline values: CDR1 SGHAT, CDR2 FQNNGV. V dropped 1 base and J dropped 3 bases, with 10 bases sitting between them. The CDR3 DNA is TGTGCCAGCAGCTTAGGGGTCGGCGTCTACGAGCAGTACTCC. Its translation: CASSLGVGVYEQYS.

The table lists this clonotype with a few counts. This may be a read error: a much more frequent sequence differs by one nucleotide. This CDR3 is CSVEVGGADTRYF. DNA of the CDR3: TGCAGCGTTGAAGTCGGAGGGGCAGATACGCGGTATTTT. The chain combines TRBV29-1 with TRBJ2-3; weak D call: TRBD2 (6 bases). CDR1 and CDR2 from the germline V gene are SQVTM and ANQGSEA. The CDR3 contains 13 residues.

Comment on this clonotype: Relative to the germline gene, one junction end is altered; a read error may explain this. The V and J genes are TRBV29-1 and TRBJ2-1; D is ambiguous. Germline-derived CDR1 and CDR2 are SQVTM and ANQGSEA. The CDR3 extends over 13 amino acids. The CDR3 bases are TGCAGTGTTGAAGACCGGGCTCCCAATGTGCAGTTCTTC. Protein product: CSVEDRAPNVQFF.

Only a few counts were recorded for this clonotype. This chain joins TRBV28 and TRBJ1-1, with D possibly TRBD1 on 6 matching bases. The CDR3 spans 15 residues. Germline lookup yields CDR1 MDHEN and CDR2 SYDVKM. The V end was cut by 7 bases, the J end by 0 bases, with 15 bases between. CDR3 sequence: CASTLGAALNTEAFF. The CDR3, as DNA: TGTGCCAGCACCCTGGGGGCGGCTTTGAACACTGAAGCTTTCTTT.